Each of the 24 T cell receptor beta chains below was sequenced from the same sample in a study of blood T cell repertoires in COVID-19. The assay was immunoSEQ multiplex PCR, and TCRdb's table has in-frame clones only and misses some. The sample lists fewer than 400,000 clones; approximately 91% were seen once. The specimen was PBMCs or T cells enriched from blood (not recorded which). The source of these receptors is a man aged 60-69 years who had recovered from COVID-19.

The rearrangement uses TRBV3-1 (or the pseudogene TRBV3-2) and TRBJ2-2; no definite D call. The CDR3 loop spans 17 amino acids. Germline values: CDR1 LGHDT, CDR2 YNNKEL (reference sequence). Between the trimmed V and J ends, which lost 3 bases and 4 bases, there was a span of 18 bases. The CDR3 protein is CASSQLHEPTSTGELFF. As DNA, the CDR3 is TGTGCCAGCAGCCAGCTCCACGAGCCGACTTCCACCGGGGAGCTGTTTTTT.

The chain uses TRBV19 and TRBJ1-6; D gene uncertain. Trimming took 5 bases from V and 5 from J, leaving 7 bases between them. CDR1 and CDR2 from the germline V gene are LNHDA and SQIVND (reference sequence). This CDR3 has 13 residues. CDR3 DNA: TGTGCCAGTAGTCTGAGAGATAATTCACCCCTCCACTTT. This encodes CASSLRDNSPLHF.

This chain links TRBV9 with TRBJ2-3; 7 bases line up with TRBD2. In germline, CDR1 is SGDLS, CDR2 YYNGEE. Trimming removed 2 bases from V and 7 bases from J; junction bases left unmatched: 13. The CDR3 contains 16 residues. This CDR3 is CASSVASGPQGHTQYF. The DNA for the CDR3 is TGTGCCAGCAGCGTTGCTAGCGGCCCACAAGGACATACGCAGTATTTT. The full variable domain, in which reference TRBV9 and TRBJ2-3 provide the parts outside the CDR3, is DSGVTQTPKHLITATGQRVTLRCSPRSGDLSVYWYQQSLDQGLQFLIQYYNGEERAKGNILERFSAQQFPDLHSELNLSSLELGDSALYFCASSVASGPQGHTQYFGPGTRLTVL.

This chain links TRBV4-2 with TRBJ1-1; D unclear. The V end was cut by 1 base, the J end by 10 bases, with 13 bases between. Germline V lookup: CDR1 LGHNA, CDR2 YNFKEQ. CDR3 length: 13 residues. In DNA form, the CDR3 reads TGTGCCAGCAGCCAAGTTGGAGGTAGCATAGCTTTCTTT. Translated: CASSQVGGSIAFF.

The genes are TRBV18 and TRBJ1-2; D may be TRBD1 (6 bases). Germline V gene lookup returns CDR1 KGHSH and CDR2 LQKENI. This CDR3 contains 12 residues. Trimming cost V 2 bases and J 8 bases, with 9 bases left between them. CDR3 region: CASSPGGEGYTF. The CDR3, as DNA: TGTGCCAGCTCACCAGGGGGCGAGGGCTACACCTTC.

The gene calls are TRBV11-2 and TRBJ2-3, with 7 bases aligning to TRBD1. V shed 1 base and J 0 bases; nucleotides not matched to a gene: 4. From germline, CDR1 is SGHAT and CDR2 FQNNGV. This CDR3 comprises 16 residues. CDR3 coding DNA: TGTGCCAGCAGCTTAGTGACAGGGCCTAGCACAGATACGCAGTATTTT. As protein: CASSLVTGPSTDTQYF. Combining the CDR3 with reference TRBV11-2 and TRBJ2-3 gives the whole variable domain EAGVAQSPRYKIIEKRQSVAFWCNPISGHATLYWYQQILGQGPKLLIQFQNNGVVDDSQLPKDRFSAERLKGVDSTLKIQPAKLEDSAVYLCASSLVTGPSTDTQYFGPGTRLTVL.

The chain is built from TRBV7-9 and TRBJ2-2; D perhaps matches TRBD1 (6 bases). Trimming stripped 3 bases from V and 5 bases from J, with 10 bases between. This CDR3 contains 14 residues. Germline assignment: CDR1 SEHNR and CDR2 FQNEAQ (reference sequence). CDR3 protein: CASSLQTGTGELFF. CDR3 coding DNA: TGTGCCAGCAGCTTGCAAACAGGGACCGGGGAGCTGTTTTTT.

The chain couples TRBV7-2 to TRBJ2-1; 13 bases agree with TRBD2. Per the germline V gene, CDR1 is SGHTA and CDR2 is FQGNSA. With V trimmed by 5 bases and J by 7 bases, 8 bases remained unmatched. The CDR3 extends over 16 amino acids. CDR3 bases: TGTGCCAGCAGCCCAGGACTAGCGGGAGTAGGAAATGAGCAGTTCTTC. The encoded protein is CASSPGLAGVGNEQFF.

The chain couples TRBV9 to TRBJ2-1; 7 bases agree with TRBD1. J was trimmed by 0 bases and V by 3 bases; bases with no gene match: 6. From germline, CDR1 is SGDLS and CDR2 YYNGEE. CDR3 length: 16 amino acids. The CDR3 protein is CASSASGTASYNEQFF. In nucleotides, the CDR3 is TGTGCCAGCAGCGCATCCGGGACAGCCTCCTACAATGAGCAGTTCTTC. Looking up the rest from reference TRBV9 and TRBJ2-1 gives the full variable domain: DSGVTQTPKHLITATGQRVTLRCSPRSGDLSVYWYQQSLDQGLQFLIQYYNGEERAKGNILERFSAQQFPDLHSELNLSSLELGDSALYFCASSASGTASYNEQFFGPGTRLTVL.

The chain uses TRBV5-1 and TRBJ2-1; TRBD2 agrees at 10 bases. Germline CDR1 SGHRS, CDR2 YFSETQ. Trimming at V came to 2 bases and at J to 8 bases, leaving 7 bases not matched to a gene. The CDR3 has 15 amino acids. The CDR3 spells CASSFPSGSGDEQFF. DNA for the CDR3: TGCGCCAGCAGCTTCCCTAGCGGGAGTGGCGATGAGCAGTTCTTC.

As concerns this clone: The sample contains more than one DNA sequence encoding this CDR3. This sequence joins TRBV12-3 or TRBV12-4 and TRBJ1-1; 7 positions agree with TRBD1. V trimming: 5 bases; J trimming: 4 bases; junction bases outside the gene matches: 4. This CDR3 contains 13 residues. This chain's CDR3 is CASSRTGGTEAFF. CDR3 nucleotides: TGTGCCAGCAGTCGGACAGGTGGCACTGAAGCTTTCTTT.

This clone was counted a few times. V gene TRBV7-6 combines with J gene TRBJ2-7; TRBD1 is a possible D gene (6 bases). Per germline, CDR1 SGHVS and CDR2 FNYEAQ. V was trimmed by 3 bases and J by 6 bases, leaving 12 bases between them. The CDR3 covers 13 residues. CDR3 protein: CASSFGQIGEQYF. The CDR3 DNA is TGTGCCAGCAGCTTTGGACAGATTGGCGAGCAGTACTTC.

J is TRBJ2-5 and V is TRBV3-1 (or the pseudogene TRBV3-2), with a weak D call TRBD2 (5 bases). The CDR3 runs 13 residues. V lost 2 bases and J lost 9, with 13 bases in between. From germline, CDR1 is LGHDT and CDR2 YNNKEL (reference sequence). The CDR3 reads CASSQSQLVPQYF. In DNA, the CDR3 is TGTGCCAGCAGCCAATCCCAACTAGTGCCCCAGTACTTC.

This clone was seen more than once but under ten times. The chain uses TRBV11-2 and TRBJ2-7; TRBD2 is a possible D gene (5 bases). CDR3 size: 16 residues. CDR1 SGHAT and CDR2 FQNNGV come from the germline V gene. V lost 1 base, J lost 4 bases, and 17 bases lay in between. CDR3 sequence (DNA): TGTGCCAGCAGCTTAGGGCCAGGAGGAGATGTTTACGAGCAGTACTTC. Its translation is CASSLGPGGDVYEQYF.

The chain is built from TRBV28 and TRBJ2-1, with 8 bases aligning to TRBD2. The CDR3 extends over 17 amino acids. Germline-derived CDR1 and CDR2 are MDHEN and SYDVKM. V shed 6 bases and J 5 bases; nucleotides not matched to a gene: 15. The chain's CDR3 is CASSFVSGTGQDNEQFF. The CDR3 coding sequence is TGTGCCAGCAGCTTTGTTAGCGGGACTGGCCAGGACAATGAGCAGTTCTTC.

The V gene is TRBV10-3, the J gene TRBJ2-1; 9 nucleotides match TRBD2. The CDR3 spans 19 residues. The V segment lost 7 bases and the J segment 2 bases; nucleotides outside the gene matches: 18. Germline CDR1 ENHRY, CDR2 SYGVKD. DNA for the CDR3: TGTGCCATCAAGGGGGTGGGAGCGGGAGGCCAAGGGCCCTACAATGAGCAGTTCTTC. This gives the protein CAIKGVGAGGQGPYNEQFF.

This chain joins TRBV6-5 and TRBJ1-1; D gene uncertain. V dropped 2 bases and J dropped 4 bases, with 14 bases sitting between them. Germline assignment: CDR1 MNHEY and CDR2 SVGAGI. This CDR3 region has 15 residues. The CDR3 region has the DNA TGTGCCAGCAGTTACATAAGGCTTGGAGGCACTGAAGCTTTCTTT. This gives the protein CASSYIRLGGTEAFF.

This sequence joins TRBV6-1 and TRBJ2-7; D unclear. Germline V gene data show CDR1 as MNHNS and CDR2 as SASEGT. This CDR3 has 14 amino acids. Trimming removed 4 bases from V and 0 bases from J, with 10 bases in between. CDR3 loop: CASSVAYSSYEQYF. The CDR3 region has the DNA TGTGCCAGCAGTGTAGCCTACTCCTCCTACGAGCAGTACTTC.

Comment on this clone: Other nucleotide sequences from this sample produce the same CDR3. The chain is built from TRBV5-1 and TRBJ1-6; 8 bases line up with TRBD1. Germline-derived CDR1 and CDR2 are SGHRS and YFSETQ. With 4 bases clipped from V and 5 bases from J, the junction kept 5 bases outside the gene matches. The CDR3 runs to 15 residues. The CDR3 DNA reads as TGCGCCAGCAGCACCGGACAGGGCGATAATTCACCCCTCCACTTT. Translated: CASSTGQGDNSPLHF. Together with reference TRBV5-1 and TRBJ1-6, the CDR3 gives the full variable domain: KAGVTQTPRYLIKTRGQQVTLSCSPISGHRSVSWYQQTPGQGLQFLFEYFSETQRNKGNFPGRFSGRQFSNSRSEMNVSTLELGDSALYLCASSTGQGDNSPLHFGNGTRLTVT.

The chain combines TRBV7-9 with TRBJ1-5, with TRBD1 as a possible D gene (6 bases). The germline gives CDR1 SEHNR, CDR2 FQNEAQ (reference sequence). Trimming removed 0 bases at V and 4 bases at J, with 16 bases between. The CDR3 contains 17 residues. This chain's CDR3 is CASSLARGPQGNQPQHF. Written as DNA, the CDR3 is TGTGCCAGCAGCTTAGCTAGGGGCCCCCAGGGGAATCAGCCCCAGCATTTT.

The CDR3 nucleotides are TGTGCCAGCAGTTTAGCAGGAAGGGGCCGTATGAACACTGAAGCTTTCTTT. Protein: CASSLAGRGRMNTEAFF. V usage is TRBV28 and J usage is TRBJ1-1; the D gene is possibly TRBD1 (5 bases). The CDR3 length is 17 residues. V lost 2 bases to trimming and J lost 0 bases, with 16 bases between them. Germline values: CDR1 MDHEN, CDR2 SYDVKM.

DNA of the CDR3: TGCGCCAGCGGGACGACTAGCGGGAGGTTGTCAGATACGCAGTATTTT. Translated: CASGTTSGRLSDTQYF. The chain is built from TRBV5-1 and TRBJ2-3; TRBD2 aligns across 13 bases. Trimming removed 7 bases from V and 4 bases from J; junction bases left unmatched: 9. This CDR3 spans 16 amino acids. CDR1 SGHRS and CDR2 YFSETQ come from the germline V gene.

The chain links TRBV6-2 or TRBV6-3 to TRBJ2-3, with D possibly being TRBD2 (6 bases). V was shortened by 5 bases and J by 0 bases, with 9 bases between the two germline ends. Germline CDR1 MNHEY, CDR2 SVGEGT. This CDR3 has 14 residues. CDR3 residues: CASSPRGSTDTQYF. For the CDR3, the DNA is TGTGCCAGCAGTCCGCGGGGTAGCACAGATACGCAGTATTTT.

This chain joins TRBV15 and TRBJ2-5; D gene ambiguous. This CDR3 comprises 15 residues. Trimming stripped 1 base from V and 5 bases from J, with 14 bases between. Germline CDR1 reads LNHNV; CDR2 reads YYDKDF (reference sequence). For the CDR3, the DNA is TGTGCCACCAGCAGAGTCCTCTCGGGTCAGGAGACCCAGTACTTC. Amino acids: CATSRVLSGQETQYF.